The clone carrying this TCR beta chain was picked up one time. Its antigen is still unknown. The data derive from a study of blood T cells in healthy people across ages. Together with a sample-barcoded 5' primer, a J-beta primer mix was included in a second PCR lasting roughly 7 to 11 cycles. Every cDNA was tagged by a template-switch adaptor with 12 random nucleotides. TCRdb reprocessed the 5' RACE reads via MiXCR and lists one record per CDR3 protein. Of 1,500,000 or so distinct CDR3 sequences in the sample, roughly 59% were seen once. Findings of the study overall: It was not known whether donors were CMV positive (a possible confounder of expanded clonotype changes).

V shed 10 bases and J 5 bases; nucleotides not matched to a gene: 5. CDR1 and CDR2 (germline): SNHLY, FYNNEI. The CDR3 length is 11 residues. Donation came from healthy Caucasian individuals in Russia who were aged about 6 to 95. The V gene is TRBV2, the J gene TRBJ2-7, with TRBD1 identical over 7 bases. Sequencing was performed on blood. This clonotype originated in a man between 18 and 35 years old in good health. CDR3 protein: CANQQGNEQYF. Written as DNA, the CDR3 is TGTGCCAACCAACAGGGGAACGAGCAGTACTTC.